The TCR beta chain under discussion was sequenced for a study of CD8+ T cells in alopecia areata. Documented treatment: oral pan-JAK inhibitor, 5-10 mg twice daily. Notes on the study in general: For lesional scalp, especially alopecia totalis/universalis, clonality was higher than in normal scalp.

Extracted RNA was reverse transcribed into cDNA, the sequencing template. Sequencing used immunoSEQ multiplex PCR; TCRdb keeps in-frame clones, though not all of them. In the table there are 130,000 to 150,000 clones, around 82% of which are singletons. Note on this clone: Its antigen is not known.

The CDR3 has 14 amino acids. Losses at the gene ends were 2 bases for V and 3 bases for J; bases not matched to a gene: 1. Per germline, CDR1 MNHEY and CDR2 SMNVEV (reference sequence). The clonotype comes from a human donor with alopecia areata. The chain has TRBV27 and TRBJ1-5; 7 bases match TRBD1. The sequencing used CD8+ T cells sorted from blood, collected at week 4, from a patient treated with tofacitinib. CDR3 protein: CASSLGQVNQPQHF. The CDR3 coding sequence is TGTGCCAGCAGTTTAGGACAGGTCAATCAGCCCCAGCATTTT.